The T cell receptor (beta chain) described here comes from a study of early stage breast cancer tumors. The germline V gene has CDR1 MNHEY and CDR2 SMNVEV (reference sequence). The CDR3 is 15 residues long. V shed 5 bases, J shed 1 base, and the junction held 6 bases outside the gene matches. Blood replicates held 0.5 ug DNA, tumor or normal breast around 1.5 ug, two each. Repertoires were generated with immunoSEQ multiplex PCR, while TCRdb's copy carries only in-frame clones and drops some. The top ten clones hold about 7% of a sample with fewer than 50,000 clones, over 60% of them seen once. This TCR derives from a person in their fifties with breast cancer. This sequence joins TRBV27 and TRBJ1-2; 8 positions agree with TRBD1. The sequencing sample was made of blood. CDR3 sequence (DNA): TGTGCCAGCAGTAAACAAGGACAGGGTAACTATGGCTACACCTTC. Encoded protein: CASSKQGQGNYGYTF.